The clone carrying this T cell receptor beta chain occurred once. Its antigen is still unknown. Per the germline V gene, CDR1 is KGHSH and CDR2 is LQKENI. With V trimmed by 2 bases and J by 4 bases, 0 bases remained unmatched. There are 14 residues in the CDR3. The authors reverse transcribed all of the isolated RNA, so sequencing captured expressed TCRB transcripts. Data came from immunoSEQ multiplex PCR; TCRdb stores just in-frame clones and leaves some out. The table records 240,000 or so clones, over 20% of them present only once. The data stem from a study of beta chain features in type 1 diabetes. Study-wide findings and caveats: All four CD4+ subsets from Type 1 diabetes patients carried moderately but significantly shorter TCRB CDR3s.

The sample comprised naive CD4+ T cells from blood. This clonotype was obtained from a woman between 40 and 55 years old with type 1 diabetes. V gene TRBV18 combines with J gene TRBJ2-1, with 9 bases aligning to TRBD1. CDR3 amino acids: CASSPGTGYNEQFF. CDR3 coding DNA: TGTGCCAGCTCACCAGGGACAGGGTACAATGAGCAGTTCTTC.